The source of this TCR beta chain is a study of cytomegalovirus exposure and HLA in healthy donors. Whole-study findings and limits: Three chains tied to CMV proved CMV antigen-specific in vitro.

This CDR3 contains 14 residues. Germline loops: CDR1 MDHEN, CDR2 SYDVKM. V was cut by 5 bases and J by 4 bases, with 14 bases left in between. Assay: immunoSEQ multiplex PCR; the TCRdb copy retains only in-frame clones and omits some. The sample yields over 85,000 clones, approximately 93% seen once. Turning to this clone: Its cognate antigen is unknown.

The chain employs TRBV28 and TRBJ1-1; tentatively, D is TRBD1 (6 bases). The sequencing input was PBMCs. This clonotype originated in a woman aged 25 to 39 in good health and CMV-seropositive. This chain's CDR3 is CASSHLQGVTEAFF. CDR3 coding DNA: TGTGCCAGCAGTCACCTACAGGGTGTCACTGAAGCTTTCTTT.